Listed below are T cell receptor beta chains from one sample, sequenced in a study of blood T cells in healthy people across ages. From the 5' RACE reads, TCRdb called clonotypes with MiXCR, one entry per CDR3 protein. The table lists approximately 880,000 distinct CDR3 sequences, 45% to 50% of them singletons. Sequencing was carried out using blood. The receptors shown here come from a young man in good health. The CDR3 runs from the conserved cysteine through the conserved F or W. A D gene is named only where the DNA matches it firmly. Clone size is given for some rows only: seen once, a few or many times, or a class if the clone is expanded.

abundance | j_gene | v_gene | d_gene | CDR3aa | CDR3nt
- | TRBJ2-1 | TRBV7-6 | - | CASSFSIQYPEQFF | TGTGCCAGCAGCTTTTCCATACAGTATCCTGAGCAGTTCTTC
- | TRBJ2-3 | TRBV11-2 | - | CASTGSPEHLTDTQYF | TGTGCCAGCACCGGATCCCCCGAGCACCTCACAGATACGCAGTATTTT
- | TRBJ1-5 | TRBV20-1 | TRBD1 | CSARGLQGDSNQPQHF | TGCAGTGCTAGAGGCCTACAGGGGGATAGCAATCAGCCCCAGCATTTT
- | TRBJ2-3 | TRBV7-8 | TRBD1 | CASSQGQARTDTQYF | TGTGCCAGCAGCCAAGGACAGGCCCGCACAGATACGCAGTATTTT
- | TRBJ1-2 | TRBV5-5 | - | CASSRDIDAYGYTF | TGTGCCAGCAGCCGTGACATTGACGCGTATGGCTACACCTTC
- | TRBJ1-5 | TRBV21-1 | - | CASSNPLPRDREYSNQPQHF | TGTGCCAGCAGCAATCCCTTACCAAGGGACAGGGAGTATAGCAATCAGCCCCAGCATTTT
- | TRBJ1-2 | TRBV6-6 | - | CASKPNTF | TGTGCCAGCAAACCGAACACCTTC
- | TRBJ1-4 | TRBV27 | TRBD1 | CASSFRGGKEKLFF | TGTGCCAGCAGTTTTAGAGGGGGCAAAGAAAAACTGTTTTTT
few | TRBJ2-1 | TRBV10-3 | TRBD2 | CAIRVGTGGNHEQFF | TGTGCCATCAGAGTCGGAACGGGGGGTAATCATGAGCAGTTCTTC
few | TRBJ2-3 | TRBV9 | TRBD2 | CASSVDPAGGTDTQYF | TGTGCCAGCAGCGTAGACCCAGCGGGGGGCACAGATACGCAGTATTTT
few | TRBJ2-7 | TRBV6-2/TRBV6-3 | - | CASSYPFSEQYF | TGTGCCAGCAGTTACCCTTTCAGCGAGCAGTACTTC
- | TRBJ2-7 | TRBV12-3/TRBV12-4 | - | CASREGPNEQYF | TGTGCCAGCAGGGAAGGCCCGAACGAGCAGTACTTC
- | TRBJ2-3 | TRBV5-1 | TRBD2 | CASSASGRALKITDTQYF | TGCGCCAGCAGCGCAAGCGGGAGGGCCCTCAAGATCACAGATACGCAGTATTTT
- | TRBJ2-7 | TRBV7-2 | - | CASSLAGQISYEQYF | TGTGCCAGCAGCTTAGCTGGACAGATCTCCTACGAGCAGTACTTC
few | TRBJ2-1 | TRBV7-2 | TRBD2 | CASSVRTSDEQFF | TGTGCCAGCAGCGTAAGGACTAGCGATGAGCAGTTCTTC
- | TRBJ2-1 | TRBV25-1 | - | CASSETEQFF | TGTGCCAGCAGTGAAACCGAGCAGTTCTTC
few | TRBJ2-7 | TRBV6-5 | - | CASSYRPGTYEQYF | TGTGCCAGCAGTTACCGGCCAGGCACCTACGAGCAGTACTTC
few | TRBJ1-5 | TRBV12-3/TRBV12-4 | - | CASSWVREDNQPQHF | TGTGCCAGCAGTTGGGTCAGGGAGGATAATCAGCCCCAGCATTTT
- | TRBJ1-5 | TRBV3-1 | TRBD1 | CASSQDPARGLDQPQHF | TGTGCCAGCAGCCAAGATCCCGCGAGGGGGCTCGATCAGCCCCAGCATTTT
once | TRBJ2-6 | TRBV9 | - | CASSPAAGANVLTF | TGTGCCAGCAGCCCAGCAGCTGGGGCCAACGTCCTGACTTTC
- | TRBJ2-7 | TRBV4-1 | - | CASSQGGNGNEQYF | TGCGCCAGCAGCCAAGGGGGGAATGGAAATGAGCAGTACTTC
once | TRBJ2-1 | TRBV7-3 | TRBD2 | CASSYSGDCNEQFF | TGTGCCAGCAGCTATAGCGGGGACTGCAATGAGCAGTTCTTC
few | TRBJ2-1 | TRBV7-9 | - | CATYRESYNEQFF | TGTGCCACCTACAGGGAATCCTACAATGAGCAGTTCTTC
- | TRBJ2-3 | TRBV4-2 | - | CASSQGTGPYTDTQYF | TGTGCCAGCAGCCAAGGAACAGGGCCTTACACAGATACGCAGTATTTT
few | TRBJ2-7 | TRBV4-2 | - | CASSQQGKGEQYF | TGTGCCAGCAGCCAACAGGGTAAGGGCGAGCAGTACTTC
- | TRBJ2-1 | TRBV10-3 | TRBD2 | CAISESGSGGDYEQFF | TGTGCCATCAGTGAGTCTGGAAGCGGGGGGGATTATGAGCAGTTCTTC
- | TRBJ2-7 | TRBV28 | TRBD2 | CAGVTGTSSSYEQYF | TGTGCCGGCGTGACCGGGACTAGCTCCTCCTACGAGCAGTACTTC
- | TRBJ2-3 | TRBV6-2/TRBV6-3 | - | CASSYASGTDTQYF | TGTGCCAGCAGTTACGCTAGCGGCACAGATACGCAGTATTTT
- | TRBJ2-5 | TRBV5-1 | TRBD1 | CASSSRTGPPQETQYF | TGCGCCAGCAGCTCTAGGACAGGGCCGCCTCAAGAGACCCAGTACTTC
many | TRBJ1-5 | TRBV25-1 | TRBD1 | CASSGQGGQPQHF | TGTGCCAGCAGTGGACAGGGAGGTCAGCCCCAGCATTTT
- | TRBJ2-1 | TRBV15 | - | CATSWRLEQFF | TGTGCCACCAGTTGGCGGTTGGAGCAGTTCTTC
few | TRBJ2-4 | TRBV9 | - | CASSVDVAKNIQYF | TGTGCCAGCAGCGTAGACGTGGCCAAAAACATTCAGTACTTC
- | TRBJ2-2 | TRBV5-1 | TRBD2 | CASTSMRAGGLNGELFF | TGCGCCAGCACCTCAATGCGAGCGGGGGGCCTCAACGGGGAGCTGTTTTTT
- | TRBJ1-1 | TRBV10-3 | - | CAIGPGGDTEAFF | TGTGCCATCGGGCCGGGGGGGGACACTGAAGCTTTCTTT
- | TRBJ2-3 | TRBV6-1 | - | CASSEIGANTDTQYF | TGTGCCAGCAGTGAAATCGGCGCAAACACAGATACGCAGTATTTT
few | TRBJ2-1 | TRBV7-8 | - | CASLAVDSYNEQFF | TGTGCCAGCTTGGCTGTGGATTCCTACAATGAGCAGTTCTTC
- | TRBJ2-4 | TRBV4-3 | TRBD1 | CASSQDRQGGYIQYF | TGCGCCAGCAGCCAAGATCGACAGGGGGGGTACATTCAGTACTTC
- | TRBJ2-1 | TRBV27 | TRBD2 | CASSRPLAGGHNEQFF | TGTGCCAGCAGCCGTCCCCTAGCGGGGGGCCACAATGAGCAGTTCTTC
- | TRBJ1-6 | TRBV7-9 | - | CASSANRVGNSPLHF | TGTGCCAGCAGCGCAAACAGGGTTGGGAATTCACCCCTCCACTTT
many | TRBJ2-1 | TRBV29-1 | - | CSARTYVDEQFF | TGCAGCGCCCGAACTTACGTGGATGAGCAGTTCTTC
- | TRBJ1-5 | TRBV24-1 | - | CATSRENQPQHF | TGTGCCACCAGTCGGGAAAATCAGCCCCAGCATTTT
- | TRBJ2-3 | TRBV28 | - | CASSFFGRGQESTDTQYF | TGTGCCAGCAGTTTCTTCGGCCGAGGGCAGGAGAGCACAGATACGCAGTATTTT
- | TRBJ1-4 | TRBV12-3/TRBV12-4 | TRBD1 | CASSPETGQANEKLFF | TGTGCCAGCAGTCCCGAAACGGGACAGGCTAATGAAAAACTGTTTTTT
- | TRBJ2-7 | TRBV5-1 | TRBD1 | CASSLSPDRAYEQYF | TGCGCCAGCAGCTTAAGCCCGGACAGGGCCTACGAGCAGTACTTC
- | TRBJ1-1 | TRBV6-6 | - | CASSGAPRNTEAFF | TGTGCCAGCAGTGGGGCCCCACGGAACACTGAAGCTTTCTTT
few | TRBJ2-6 | TRBV20-1 | TRBD1 | CSARDDRAGANVLTF | TGCAGTGCTAGAGATGACAGGGCTGGGGCCAACGTCCTGACTTTC